The following is a TCR beta chain sequence with its context. Its antigen is not identified. The CDR3 has 12 amino acids. Between the trimmed V and J ends, which lost 6 bases and 4 bases, there was a span of 8 bases. Germline CDR1 and CDR2: SGHTA and FQGNSA. The sample comes from a study of cytomegalovirus exposure and HLA in healthy donors. Primers: 60 Vbeta forward and 13 Jbeta reverse. The assay was immunoSEQ multiplex PCR, and TCRdb's table has in-frame clones only and misses some. The sample contains some 130,000 clones, 80% of which appear only once. The donors were healthy bone marrow donors. Findings of the study overall: In vitro experiments confirmed that three CMV-associated chains were specific for CMV antigens. Donors belonging to an Asian-associated ancestry cluster reportedly showed fewer N-insertions in productive TCRs than the 666-donor mean, according to what a later analysis found.

Sequenced input: PBMCs. The V gene is TRBV7-2, the J gene TRBJ2-3; D perhaps matches TRBD2 (6 bases). This clonotype was obtained from a young man in good health and CMV-seronegative. The CDR3 DNA reads as TGTGCCAGCAGTCGACTAGCAGATACGCAGTATTTT. Translating it yields CASSRLADTQYF.